This T cell receptor (beta chain) was recovered during a study of cytomegalovirus exposure and HLA in healthy donors. General observations from the study: The majority of TCR sequences were rare, yet some public TCRs appeared in many donors.

Looked up from germline, CDR1 is SQVTM and CDR2 is ANQGSEA. The CDR3 loop spans 16 amino acids. Trimming cost V 3 bases and J 0 bases; bases outside gene matches: 10. Use of 60 Vbeta and 13 Jbeta primers characterized the PCR. Only in-frame clones appear in the TCRdb table, and some are missing; sequencing was by immunoSEQ multiplex PCR. The table lists 110,000 or so clones, over 55% of them singletons, with 7.5% to 9% in the top ten. With respect to this clone: Its cognate antigen is unknown.

The sample taken for sequencing was PBMCs. The TCR was taken from a man aged 18 to 29 in good health and CMV-seropositive. This chain links TRBV29-1 with TRBJ1-2; 7 bases match TRBD1. As DNA, the CDR3 is TGCAGCGTTGACCGACAGGGATTGGGGCCTAACTATGGCTACACCTTC. It encodes CSVDRQGLGPNYGYTF.